This T cell receptor beta chain was sequenced during a study of blood T cell repertoires in COVID-19. The CDR3 consists of 16 residues. The germline V gene encodes CDR1 MGHRA and CDR2 YSYEKL. Losses at the gene ends were 4 bases for V and 6 bases for J; bases not matched to a gene: 10. Libraries were prepared by immunoSEQ multiplex PCR; TCRdb keeps only in-frame clonotypes and omits some of them. The sample consists of hundreds of thousands of clones, almost 85% of them appearing once. The chain couples TRBV4-1 to TRBJ2-2; TRBD2 matches 8 bases. This receptor was taken from a man in his forties or fifties with active or convalescent COVID-19. Sequencing input: peripheral blood. The CDR3 DNA sequence: TGCGCCAGCAGCCCTCGGGGGGGCCAAGGATCCGGGGAGCTGTTTTTT. This gives the protein CASSPRGGQGSGELFF.